The clone carrying this TCR beta chain was found a few times. Antigen specificity is unknown. This sample is drawn from a study of early T cells in non-severe SARS-CoV-2 infection. Study at large: Unpaired chains resulted from sequencing bulk RNA of unsorted whole blood.

Individual cDNA molecules received unique molecular identifiers during library preparation. TCRdb called the 5' RACE reads again in MiXCR, with one record for every CDR3 protein. The sample holds approximately 83,000 distinct CDR3 sequences, over 12% seen once. Study-wide findings and caveats: VDJdb-based matching was biased toward anti-spike CD8 responses and missed private and CD4 specificities.

Material: whole blood. The source of this sequence is an adult who was a healthcare worker with PCR-confirmed SARS-CoV-2 infection or an uninfected control (not recorded which).

The CDR3, as DNA: TGCAGCGTCCGGGGGCCTAGCGCGCCCTACGAGCAGTACTTC. This gives the protein CSVRGPSAPYEQYF. The chain is built from TRBV29-1 and TRBJ2-7; perhaps D is TRBD1 or TRBD2 (6 bases each). The CDR3 is made up of 14 amino acids. Trimming removed 6 bases at V and 2 bases at J, with 17 bases between. Germline assignment: CDR1 SQVTM and CDR2 ANQGSEA.